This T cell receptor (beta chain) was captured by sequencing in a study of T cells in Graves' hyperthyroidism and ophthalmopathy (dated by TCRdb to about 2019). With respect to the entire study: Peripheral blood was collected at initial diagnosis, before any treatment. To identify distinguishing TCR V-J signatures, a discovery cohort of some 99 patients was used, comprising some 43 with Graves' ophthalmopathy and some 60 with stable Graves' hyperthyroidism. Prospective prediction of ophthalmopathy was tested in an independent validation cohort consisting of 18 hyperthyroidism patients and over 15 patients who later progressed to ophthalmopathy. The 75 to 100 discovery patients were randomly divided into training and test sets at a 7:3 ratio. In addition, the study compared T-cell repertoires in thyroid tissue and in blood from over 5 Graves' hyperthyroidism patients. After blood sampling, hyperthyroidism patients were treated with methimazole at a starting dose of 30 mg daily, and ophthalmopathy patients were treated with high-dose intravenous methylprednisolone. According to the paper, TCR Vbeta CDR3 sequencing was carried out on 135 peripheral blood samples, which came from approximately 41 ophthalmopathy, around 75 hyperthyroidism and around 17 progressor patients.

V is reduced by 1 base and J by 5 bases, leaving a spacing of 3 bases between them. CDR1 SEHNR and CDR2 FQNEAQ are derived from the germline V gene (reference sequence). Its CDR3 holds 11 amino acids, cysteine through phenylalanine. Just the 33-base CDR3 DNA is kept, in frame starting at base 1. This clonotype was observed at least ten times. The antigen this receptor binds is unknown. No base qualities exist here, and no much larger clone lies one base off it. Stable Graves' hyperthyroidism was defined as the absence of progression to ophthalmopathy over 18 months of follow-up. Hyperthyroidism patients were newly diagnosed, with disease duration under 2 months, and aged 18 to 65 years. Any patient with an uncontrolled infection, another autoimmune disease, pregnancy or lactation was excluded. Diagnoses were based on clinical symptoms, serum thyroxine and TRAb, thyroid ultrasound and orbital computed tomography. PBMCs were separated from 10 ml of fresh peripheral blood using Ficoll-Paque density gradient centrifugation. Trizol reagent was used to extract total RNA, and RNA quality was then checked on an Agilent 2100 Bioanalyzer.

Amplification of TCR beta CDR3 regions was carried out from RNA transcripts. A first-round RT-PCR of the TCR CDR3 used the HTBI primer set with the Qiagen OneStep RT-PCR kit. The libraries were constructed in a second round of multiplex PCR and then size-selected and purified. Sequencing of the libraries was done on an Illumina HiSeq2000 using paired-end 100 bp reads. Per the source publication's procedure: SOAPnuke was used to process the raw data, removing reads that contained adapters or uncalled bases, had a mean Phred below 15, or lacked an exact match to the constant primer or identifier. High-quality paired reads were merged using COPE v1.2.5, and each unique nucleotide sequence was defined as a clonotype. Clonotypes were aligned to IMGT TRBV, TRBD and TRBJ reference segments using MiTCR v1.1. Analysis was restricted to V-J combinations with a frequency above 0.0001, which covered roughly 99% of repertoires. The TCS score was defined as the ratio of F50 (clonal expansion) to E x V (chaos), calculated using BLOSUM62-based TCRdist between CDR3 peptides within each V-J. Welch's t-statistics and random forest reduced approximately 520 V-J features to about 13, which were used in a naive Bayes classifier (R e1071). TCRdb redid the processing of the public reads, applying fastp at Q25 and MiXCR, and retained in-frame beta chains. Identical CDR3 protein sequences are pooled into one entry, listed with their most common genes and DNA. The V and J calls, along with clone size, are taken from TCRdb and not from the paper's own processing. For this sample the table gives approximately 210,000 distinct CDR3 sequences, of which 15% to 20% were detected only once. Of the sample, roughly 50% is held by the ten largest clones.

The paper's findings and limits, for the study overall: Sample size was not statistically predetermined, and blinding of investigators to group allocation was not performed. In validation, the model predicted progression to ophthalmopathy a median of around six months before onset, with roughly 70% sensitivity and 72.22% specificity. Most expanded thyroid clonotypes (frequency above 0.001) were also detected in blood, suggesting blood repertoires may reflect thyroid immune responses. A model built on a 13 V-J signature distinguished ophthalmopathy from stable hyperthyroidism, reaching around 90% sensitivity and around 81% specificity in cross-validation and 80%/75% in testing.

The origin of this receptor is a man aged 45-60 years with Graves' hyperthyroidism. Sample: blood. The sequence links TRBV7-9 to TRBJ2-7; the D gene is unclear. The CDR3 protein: CASSLEHEQYF. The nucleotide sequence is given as TGTGCCAGCAGCTTAGAACACGAGCAGTACTTC.